The text below deals with one T cell receptor beta chain. This sample is drawn from a study of blood T cell repertoires in COVID-19. Study at large: COVID-19 samples, acute and convalescent, were from the United States, Italy and Spain.

Some clones are missing from TCRdb's copy, which holds only in-frame ones; the method was immunoSEQ multiplex PCR. This repertoire shows roughly 60,000 clones, approximately 86% found once; its top ten account for roughly a tenth. This sequence was found in a human donor with acute or convalescent COVID-19. The donor label of this sample is uncertain. Input material: peripheral blood.

CDR3 nucleotides: TGCGCCAGCAGCCCTCGACAGGGGGCGAATGAGCAGTTCTTC. As protein: CASSPRQGANEQFF. The chain joins TRBV5-1 to TRBJ2-1; 10 nucleotides align to TRBD1. The length of the CDR3 is 14 residues. Germline V gene sequence: CDR1 SGHRS, CDR2 YFSETQ. Trimming removed 4 bases from V and 7 bases from J; junction bases left unmatched: 5.